This T cell receptor (beta chain) was identified in a study of cytomegalovirus exposure and HLA in healthy donors. PCR employed 60 Vbeta and 13 Jbeta primers. Profiled with immunoSEQ multiplex PCR; TCRdb holds only in-frame clones, not every one. There are around 170,000 clones in the sample; about three quarters occur only once, and about 1.5% lies in the top ten. Germline CDR1 reads LNHDA; CDR2 reads SQIVND (reference sequence). Trimming took off 3 bases at V and 5 bases at J, with 7 bases between the two ends. The CDR3 contains 12 residues. The sequencing input was PBMCs. The gene calls are TRBV19 and TRBJ1-2; D uncertain. The source is a man in his late teens or twenties in good health and CMV-seronegative. The CDR3 loop is CASSMMRYGYTF. Written as DNA, the CDR3 is TGTGCCAGTAGTATGATGAGATATGGCTACACCTTC. Based on the CDR3 plus reference TRBV19 and TRBJ1-2, the full variable domain is DGGITQSPKYLFRKEGQNVTLSCEQNLNHDAMYWYRQDPGQGLRLIYYSQIVNDFQKGDIAEGYSVSREKKESFPLTVTSAQKNPTAFYLCASSMMRYGYTFGSGTRLTVV.